The 19 T cell receptor beta chains listed next were all sequenced from one sample in a study of PD-1 blockade in classical Hodgkin lymphoma. Stated time point: cycle 4 day 1 (C4D1), after less than 7 weeks of nivolumab. Following autologous stem cell transplantation, relapse occurred in every patient, and exposure to brentuximab vedotin varied. Sequencing was performed with immunoSEQ multiplex PCR; in TCRdb, only in-frame clones are kept and a portion is missing. The profile shows roughly 100,000 clones, under 95% of them singletons. The sequencing used peripheral blood mononuclear cells (PBMCs), collected before the fourth cycle of nivolumab. All receptors derive from a human donor with classical Hodgkin lymphoma.

V gene TRBV28 combines with J gene TRBJ2-3; a weak D match, TRBD2 (5 bases). The CDR3 length is 11 residues. Trimming took off 7 bases at V and 13 bases at J, with 15 bases between the two ends. Germline V gene data show CDR1 as MDHEN and CDR2 as SYDVKM. The CDR3 coding sequence is TGTGCCAGCAACGAGGGTGCCGAAAAGTATTTT. Protein product: CASNEGAEKYF. Full variable domain (outside the CDR3, taken from reference TRBV28 and TRBJ2-3): DVKVTQSSRYLVKRTGEKVFLECVQDMDHENMFWYRQDPGLGLRLIYFSYDVKMKEKGDIPEGYSVSREKKERFSLILESASTNQTSMYLCASNEGAEKYFGPGTRLTVL.

The chain couples TRBV7-2 to TRBJ2-7; 10 nucleotides line up with TRBD2. This CDR3 region has 14 residues. Germline CDR1 SGHTA, CDR2 FQGNSA. Trimming cost V 2 bases and J 3 bases; bases outside gene matches: 1. CDR3 bases: TGTGCCAGCAGCTTACGACTAGCGGGCTACGAGCAGTACTTC. Amino acid sequence: CASSLRLAGYEQYF.

This rearrangement joins TRBV28 to TRBJ1-5, with 9 positions matching TRBD1. This CDR3 contains 16 residues. The germline V gene has CDR1 MDHEN and CDR2 SYDVKM. V shed 5 bases, J shed 7 bases, and the junction held 12 bases outside the gene matches. CDR3 loop: CASSIPTGGYKQPQHF. The CDR3 bases are TGTGCCAGCAGTATCCCTACAGGGGGCTACAAGCAGCCCCAGCATTTT.

This clone appeared a single time. The J gene is TRBJ2-5, the V gene TRBV28, with D possibly TRBD2 on 5 matching bases. The CDR3 length is 13 residues. The germline V gene has CDR1 MDHEN and CDR2 SYDVKM. V lost 6 bases, J lost 5 bases, and 13 bases lay in between. CDR3 coding DNA: TGTGCCAGCAGACGTAGACCGGGGGAGACCCAGTACTTC. This sequence encodes CASRRRPGETQYF. The entire variable domain, with the rest obtained from reference TRBV28 and TRBJ2-5, is as follows: DVKVTQSSRYLVKRTGEKVFLECVQDMDHENMFWYRQDPGLGLRLIYFSYDVKMKEKGDIPEGYSVSREKKERFSLILESASTNQTSMYLCASRRRPGETQYFGPGTRLLVL.

The V gene is TRBV30, the J gene TRBJ1-3; 9 positions agree with TRBD1. CDR3 size: 16 residues. Germline loops: CDR1 GTSNPN, CDR2 SVGIG (reference sequence). V shed 0 bases, J shed 4 bases, and the junction held 7 bases outside the gene matches. The CDR3 nucleotides read TGTGCCTGGAGTGTACCGACCGGGACAGGGGGAAACACCATATATTTT. Translated: CAWSVPTGTGGNTIYF.

V usage is TRBV11-2 and J usage is TRBJ2-7; TRBD2 might be the D (6 bases). Trimming took 1 base from V and 0 from J, leaving 7 bases between them. There are 14 residues in the CDR3. Germline V gene sequence: CDR1 SGHAT, CDR2 FQNNGV. The CDR3, as DNA: TGTGCCAGCAGCTTAGGCGGGAACTCCTACGAGCAGTACTTC. It encodes CASSLGGNSYEQYF. Supplemented by reference TRBV11-2 and TRBJ2-7, the full variable domain reads EAGVAQSPRYKIIEKRQSVAFWCNPISGHATLYWYQQILGQGPKLLIQFQNNGVVDDSQLPKDRFSAERLKGVDSTLKIQPAKLEDSAVYLCASSLGGNSYEQYFGPGTRLTVT.

The rearrangement links TRBV5-1 to TRBJ1-3, with D hard to call. Trimming shortened V by 1 base and J by 0 bases, and 11 bases separated the two germline ends. Germline V lookup: CDR1 SGHRS, CDR2 YFSETQ. This CDR3 has 16 residues. CDR3 in amino acids: CASSLKPGNSGNTIYF. The CDR3 DNA sequence: TGCGCCAGCAGCTTGAAGCCCGGTAACTCTGGAAACACCATATATTTT.

The chain combines TRBV6-5 with TRBJ1-2; TRBD1 might be the D (6 bases). V was clipped by 7 bases and J by 2 bases, with 17 bases between them. The CDR3 is 15 residues long. Germline loops: CDR1 MNHEY, CDR2 SVGAGI. The CDR3 is CASTENWGPNYGYTF. As DNA, the CDR3 is TGTGCCAGCACCGAAAACTGGGGGCCCAACTATGGCTACACCTTC.

The chain has TRBV5-1 and TRBJ2-5; TRBD1 agrees at 7 bases. The CDR3 spans 14 residues. J was trimmed by 0 bases and V by 3 bases; bases with no gene match: 2. Germline-derived CDR1 and CDR2 are SGHRS and YFSETQ. The CDR3 coding sequence is TGCGCCAGCAGCTCCGGGACAGACCAAGAGACCCAGTACTTC. This codes for CASSSGTDQETQYF. Filled out from reference TRBV5-1 and TRBJ2-5, the complete variable domain reads KAGVTQTPRYLIKTRGQQVTLSCSPISGHRSVSWYQQTPGQGLQFLFEYFSETQRNKGNFPGRFSGRQFSNSRSEMNVSTLELGDSALYLCASSSGTDQETQYFGPGTRLLVL.

The chain combines TRBV7-9 with TRBJ2-1, with TRBD1 identical over 11 bases. Per the germline V gene, CDR1 is SEHNR and CDR2 is FQNEAQ (reference sequence). The CDR3 spans 15 residues. Trimming at V came to 5 bases and at J to 6 bases, leaving 6 bases not matched to a gene. DNA for the CDR3: TGTGCCAGCAGCAAACCGGGACAGGGGGTCAATGAGCAGTTCTTC. Translated, it gives CASSKPGQGVNEQFF.

The chain couples TRBV7-2 to TRBJ2-5, with 8 bases matching TRBD1. CDR1 is SGHTA and CDR2 is FQGNSA in the germline V gene. The length of the CDR3 is 17 residues. The V gene end was trimmed by 10 bases and the J gene end by 5 bases; junction bases not matched to a gene: 21. For the CDR3, the DNA is TGTGCCACGATGCCAGGGGGCGTCAAGTACCCTATGGAGACCCAGTACTTC. This translates into CATMPGGVKYPMETQYF. Variable domain in full (rest from reference TRBV7-2 and TRBJ2-5): GAGVSQSPSNKVTEKGKDVELRCDPISGHTALYWYRQSLGQGLEFLIYFQGNSAPDKSGLPSDRFSAERTGGSVSTLTIQRTQQEDSAVYLCATMPGGVKYPMETQYFGPGTRLLVL.

This chain connects TRBV28 to TRBJ2-7, with a possible D match to TRBD2 (6 bases). The CDR3 contains 20 residues. Germline V gene lookup returns CDR1 MDHEN and CDR2 SYDVKM. V lost 1 base to trimming and J lost 3 bases, with 28 bases between them. CDR3 region: CASSLFPWPNLNTSSYEQYF. The CDR3 coding sequence is TGTGCCAGCAGTTTATTCCCCTGGCCTAACCTTAACACTAGCAGCTACGAGCAGTACTTC.

Only one count was recorded for this clone. V is TRBV5-1 and J is TRBJ2-1; 14 bases are a match to TRBD2. This CDR3 has 17 residues. CDR1 and CDR2 from the germline V gene are SGHRS and YFSETQ. After removal of 5 bases from V and 5 bases from J, the junction contained 9 bases not matched to a gene. In nucleotides, the CDR3 is TGCGCCAGCAGACACGGACTAGCGGGAGGCCAAGACAATGAGCAGTTCTTC. Translating gives CASRHGLAGGQDNEQFF.

The V call is TRBV7-9, the J call TRBJ2-7; D is tentatively TRBD1 or TRBD2 (5 bases each). Germline V gene data show CDR1 as SEHNR and CDR2 as FQNEAQ (reference sequence). The CDR3 has 14 amino acids. V lost 7 bases and J 2 bases, leaving 15 bases between the germline ends. CDR3 nucleotides: TGTGCCAGCACCATACAGGAGGTCGCCTACGAGCAGTACTTC. Protein sequence: CASTIQEVAYEQYF. The full variable domain, rest sourced from reference TRBV7-9 and TRBJ2-7, is DTGVSQNPRHKITKRGQNVTFRCDPISEHNRLYWYRQTLGQGPEFLTYFQNEAQLEKSRLLSDRFSAERPKGSFSTLEIQRTEQGDSAMYLCASTIQEVAYEQYFGPGTRLTVT.

The CDR3 DNA reads TGTGCCAGCAGCTTAGCGGGCGCAGTAACCTACGAGCAGTACTTC. The encoded protein is CASSLAGAVTYEQYF. V gene TRBV7-9 combines with J gene TRBJ2-7; no firm D call. CDR1 is SEHNR, CDR2 FQNEAQ, per germline (reference sequence). This CDR3 has 15 amino acids. Between the trimmed V and J ends, which lost 0 bases and 2 bases, there was a span of 11 bases.

The chain is built from TRBV7-9 and TRBJ2-2, with D perhaps TRBD2 (6 bases). CDR3 size: 16 residues. V lost 1 base and J lost 7, with 16 bases in between. The germline CDR1 and CDR2 sequences are SEHNR and FQNEAQ (reference sequence). CDR3 in DNA: TGTGCCAGCAGCTTAGGTCAAGGAGGGAGTGTCGGGGAGCTGTTTTTT. Translation: CASSLGQGGSVGELFF.

The chain couples TRBV6-5 to TRBJ1-1; D remains ambiguous. V lost 0 bases to trimming and J lost 1 base, with 6 bases between them. Germline CDR1 MNHEY, CDR2 SVGAGI. CDR3 length: 14 amino acids. The CDR3: CASSYSNGNTEAFF. In DNA, the CDR3 is TGTGCCAGCAGTTACTCGAACGGGAACACTGAAGCTTTCTTT.

This clone was counted once. The CDR3 spells CASSFRWAVSDAAFF. CDR3 in DNA: TGTGCCAGCAGCTTCCGCTGGGCTGTCTCGGACGCCGCTTTCTTT. The chain is built from TRBV7-2 and TRBJ1-1; D uncertain. The CDR3 loop spans 15 amino acids. Germline CDR1 SGHTA, CDR2 FQGNSA. V lost 3 bases and J 11 bases, leaving 22 bases between the germline ends.

This sequence joins TRBV27 and TRBJ1-5, with a weak D call TRBD1 (6 bases). Trimming cost V 4 bases and J 0 bases, with 10 bases left between them. Germline V gives CDR1 MNHEY, CDR2 SMNVEV (reference sequence). This CDR3 spans 15 amino acids. The DNA of the CDR3 is TGTGCCAGCAGTTCACAGGGTTATAGCAATCAGCCCCAGCATTTT. Its translation: CASSSQGYSNQPQHF.